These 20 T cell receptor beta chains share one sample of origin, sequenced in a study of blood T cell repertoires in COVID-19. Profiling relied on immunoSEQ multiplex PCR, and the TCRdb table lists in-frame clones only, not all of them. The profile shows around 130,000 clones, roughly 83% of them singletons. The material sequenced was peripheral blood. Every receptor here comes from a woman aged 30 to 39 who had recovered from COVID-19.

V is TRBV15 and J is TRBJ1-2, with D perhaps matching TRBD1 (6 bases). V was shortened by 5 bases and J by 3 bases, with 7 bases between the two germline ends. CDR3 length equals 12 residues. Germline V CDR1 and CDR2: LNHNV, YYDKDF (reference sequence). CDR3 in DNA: TGTGCCACCAGCTCAGGGGACTATGGCTACACCTTC. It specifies CATSSGDYGYTF.

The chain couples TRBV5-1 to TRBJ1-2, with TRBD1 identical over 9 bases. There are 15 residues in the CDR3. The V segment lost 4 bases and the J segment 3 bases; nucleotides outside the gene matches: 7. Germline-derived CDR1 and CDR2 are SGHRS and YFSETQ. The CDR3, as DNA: TGCGCCAGCAGCCTCCAGGGACAGGGAGACTATGGCTACACCTTC. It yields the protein CASSLQGQGDYGYTF.

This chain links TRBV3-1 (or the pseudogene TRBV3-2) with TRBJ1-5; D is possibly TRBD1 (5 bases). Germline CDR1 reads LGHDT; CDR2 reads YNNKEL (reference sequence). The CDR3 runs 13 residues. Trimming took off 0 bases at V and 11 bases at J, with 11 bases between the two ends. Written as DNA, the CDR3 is TGTGCCAGCAGCCAAGATAGGGGCTTGGCCCAGCATTTT. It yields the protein CASSQDRGLAQHF.

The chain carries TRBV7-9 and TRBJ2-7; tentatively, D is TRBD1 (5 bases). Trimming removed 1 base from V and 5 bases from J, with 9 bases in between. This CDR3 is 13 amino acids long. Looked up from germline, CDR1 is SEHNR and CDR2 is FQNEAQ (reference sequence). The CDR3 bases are TGTGCCAGCAGCTTAGGGACACTCGACGAGCAGTACTTC. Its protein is CASSLGTLDEQYF.

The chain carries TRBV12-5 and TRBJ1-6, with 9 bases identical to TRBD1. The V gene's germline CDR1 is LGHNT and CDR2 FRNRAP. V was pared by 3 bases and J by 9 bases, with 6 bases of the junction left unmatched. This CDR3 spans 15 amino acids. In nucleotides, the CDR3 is TGTGCTAGTGGTTTCGCAACGGACAGGGGTTCACCCCTCCACTTT. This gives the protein CASGFATDRGSPLHF.

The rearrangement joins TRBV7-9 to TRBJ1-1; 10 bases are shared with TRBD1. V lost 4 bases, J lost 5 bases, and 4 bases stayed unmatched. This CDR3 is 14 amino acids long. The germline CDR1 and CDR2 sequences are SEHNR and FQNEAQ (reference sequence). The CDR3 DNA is TGTGCCAGCAGCTCGACAGGGGGCAAGACTGAAGCTTTCTTT. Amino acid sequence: CASSSTGGKTEAFF.

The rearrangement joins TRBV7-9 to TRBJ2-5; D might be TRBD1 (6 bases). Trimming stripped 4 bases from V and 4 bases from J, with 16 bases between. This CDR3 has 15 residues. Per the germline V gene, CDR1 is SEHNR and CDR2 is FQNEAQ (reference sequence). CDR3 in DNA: TGTGCCAGCAGCTATGGGGACAACCGGGGAGAGACCCAGTACTTC. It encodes CASSYGDNRGETQYF.

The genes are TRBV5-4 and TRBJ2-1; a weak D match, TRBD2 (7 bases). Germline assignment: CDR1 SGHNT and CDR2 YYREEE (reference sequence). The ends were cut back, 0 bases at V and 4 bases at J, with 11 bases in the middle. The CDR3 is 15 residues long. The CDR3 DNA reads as TGTGCCAGCAGCTTGGGGGGGGGCATTTACAATGAGCAGTTCTTC. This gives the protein CASSLGGGIYNEQFF.

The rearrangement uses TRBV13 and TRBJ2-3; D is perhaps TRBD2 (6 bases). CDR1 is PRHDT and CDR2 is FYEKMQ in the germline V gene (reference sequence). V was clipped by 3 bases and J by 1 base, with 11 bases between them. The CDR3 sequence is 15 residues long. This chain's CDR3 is CASSLASARTDTQYF. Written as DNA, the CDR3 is TGTGCCAGCAGCTTGGCTAGCGCTCGCACAGATACGCAGTATTTT.

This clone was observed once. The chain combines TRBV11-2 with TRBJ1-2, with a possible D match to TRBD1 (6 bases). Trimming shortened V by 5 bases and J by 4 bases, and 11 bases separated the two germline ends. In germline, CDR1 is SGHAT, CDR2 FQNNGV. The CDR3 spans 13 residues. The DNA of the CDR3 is TGTGCCAGCAGCGATCGGACAGTCTATGGCTACACCTTC. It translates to CASSDRTVYGYTF.

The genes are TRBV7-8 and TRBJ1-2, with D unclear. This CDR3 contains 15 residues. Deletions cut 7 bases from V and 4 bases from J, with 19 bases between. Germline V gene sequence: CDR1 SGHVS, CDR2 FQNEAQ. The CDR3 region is CASTLGGRDVYGYTF. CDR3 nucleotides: TGTGCCAGCACTTTGGGCGGGAGAGATGTCTATGGCTACACCTTC. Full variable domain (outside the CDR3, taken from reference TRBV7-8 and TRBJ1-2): GAGVSQSPRYKVAKRGQDVALRCDPISGHVSLFWYQQALGQGPEFLTYFQNEAQLDKSGLPSDRFFAERPEGSVSTLKIQRTQQEDSAVYLCASTLGGRDVYGYTFGSGTRLTVV.

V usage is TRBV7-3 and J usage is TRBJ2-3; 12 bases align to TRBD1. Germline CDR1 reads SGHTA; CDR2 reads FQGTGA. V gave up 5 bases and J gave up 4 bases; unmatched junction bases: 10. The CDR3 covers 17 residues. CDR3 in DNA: TGTGCCAGCAGCCCAACCCCCGGGACAGGGGGCGCAGATACGCAGTATTTT. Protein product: CASSPTPGTGGADTQYF. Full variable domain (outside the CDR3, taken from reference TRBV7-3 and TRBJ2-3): GAGVSQTPSNKVTEKGKYVELRCDPISGHTALYWYRQSLGQGPEFLIYFQGTGAADDSGLPNDRFFAVRPEGSVSTLKIQRTERGDSAVYLCASSPTPGTGGADTQYFGPGTRLTVL.

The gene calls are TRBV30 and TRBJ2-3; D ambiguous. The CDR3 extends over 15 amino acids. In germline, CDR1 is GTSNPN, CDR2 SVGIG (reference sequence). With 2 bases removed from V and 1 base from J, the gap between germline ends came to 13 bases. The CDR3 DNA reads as TGTGCCTGGAGTAGAAGCAAAACGGGCACAGATACGCAGTATTTT. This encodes CAWSRSKTGTDTQYF.

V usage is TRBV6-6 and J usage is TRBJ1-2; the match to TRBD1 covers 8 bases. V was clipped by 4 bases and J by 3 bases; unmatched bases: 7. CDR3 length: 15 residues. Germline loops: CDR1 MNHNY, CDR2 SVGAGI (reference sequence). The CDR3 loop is CASSSGQGLDYGYTF. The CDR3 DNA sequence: TGTGCCAGCAGTTCAGGACAGGGCTTAGACTATGGCTACACCTTC.

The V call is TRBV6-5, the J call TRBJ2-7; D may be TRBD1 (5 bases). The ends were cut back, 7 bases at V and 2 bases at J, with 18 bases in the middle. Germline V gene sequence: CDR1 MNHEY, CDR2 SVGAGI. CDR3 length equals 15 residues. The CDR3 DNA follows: TGTGCCAGCACCCTCGGCCAGGGAACAACCTACGAGCAGTACTTC. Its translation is CASTLGQGTTYEQYF.

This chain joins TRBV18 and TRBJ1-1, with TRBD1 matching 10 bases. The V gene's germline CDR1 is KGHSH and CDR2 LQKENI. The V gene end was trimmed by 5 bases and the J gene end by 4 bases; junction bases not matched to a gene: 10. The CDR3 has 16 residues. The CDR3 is CASSSGQGGYGTEAFF. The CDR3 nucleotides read TGTGCCAGCTCATCCGGACAGGGGGGTTACGGCACTGAAGCTTTCTTT.

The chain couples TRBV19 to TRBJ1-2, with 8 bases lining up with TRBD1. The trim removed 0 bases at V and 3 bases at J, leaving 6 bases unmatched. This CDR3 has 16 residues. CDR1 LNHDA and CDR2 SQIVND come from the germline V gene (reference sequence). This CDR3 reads CASSIDEQGEYYGYTF. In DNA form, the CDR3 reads TGTGCCAGTAGTATAGATGAACAGGGGGAATACTATGGCTACACCTTC.

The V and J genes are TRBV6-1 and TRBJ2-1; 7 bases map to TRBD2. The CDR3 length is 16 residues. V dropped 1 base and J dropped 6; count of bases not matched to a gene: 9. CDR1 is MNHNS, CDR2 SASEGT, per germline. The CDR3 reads CASSEVTSRYLNEQFF. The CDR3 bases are TGTGCCAGCAGTGAAGTGACTAGCAGATACCTCAATGAGCAGTTCTTC.

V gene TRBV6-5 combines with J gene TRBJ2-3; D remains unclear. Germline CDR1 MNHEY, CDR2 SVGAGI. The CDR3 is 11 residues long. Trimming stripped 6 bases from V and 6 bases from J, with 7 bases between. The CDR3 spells CASRSIDTQYF. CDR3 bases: TGTGCCAGCAGAAGCATCGATACGCAGTATTTT.

In DNA form, the CDR3 reads TGTGCCATCGGGGACAGGGCCAGTGAAAAACTGTTTTTT. This translates into CAIGDRASEKLFF. The chain joins TRBV10-3 to TRBJ1-4; TRBD1 matches 9 bases. The trim removed 8 bases at V and 7 bases at J, leaving 5 bases unmatched. CDR1 and CDR2 from the germline V gene are ENHRY and SYGVKD. This CDR3 comprises 13 residues.